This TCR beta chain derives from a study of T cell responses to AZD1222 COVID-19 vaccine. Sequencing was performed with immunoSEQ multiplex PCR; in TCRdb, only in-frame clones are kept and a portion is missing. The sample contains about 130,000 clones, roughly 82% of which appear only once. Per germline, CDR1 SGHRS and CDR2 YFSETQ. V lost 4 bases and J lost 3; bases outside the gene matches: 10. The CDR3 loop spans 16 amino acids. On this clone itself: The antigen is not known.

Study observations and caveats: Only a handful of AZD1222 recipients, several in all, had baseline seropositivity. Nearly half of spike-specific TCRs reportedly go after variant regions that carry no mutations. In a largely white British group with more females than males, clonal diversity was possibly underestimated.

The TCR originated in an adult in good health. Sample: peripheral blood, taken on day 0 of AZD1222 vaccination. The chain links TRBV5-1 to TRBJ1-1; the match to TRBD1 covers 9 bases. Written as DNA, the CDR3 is TGCGCCAGCAGCCGCCGGGACAGGGTCGATCACACTGAAGCTTTCTTT. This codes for CASSRRDRVDHTEAFF.